The 20 T cell receptor beta chains in this list originate from one sample, sequenced in a study of neurological immune-mediated disorders (dated by TCRdb to 2018 to 2020). The protocol used for the library was 5' RACE. The sequencer was an Illumina HiSeq 2500. TCRdb reran the public reads through fastp at Q25 and MiXCR, keeping productive beta chains. Records with the same CDR3 protein are collapsed into one entry carrying the most frequent genes and DNA. The sample contains fewer than 60,000 distinct CDR3 sequences, 10% to 15% of them found a single time. The top ten hold 4.5% to 5.5% of the sample. The label giving this sample's time point can be read as: longitudinal time-point 2. Sequenced sample: PBMCs. The origin of the receptors is a male donor with HTLV-1-associated myelopathy (HAM/TSP).

This clonotype was recorded only once. The genes are TRBV20-1 and TRBJ1-1, with 7 bases lining up with TRBD1. Germline CDR1 DFQATT, CDR2 SNEGSKA (reference sequence). CDR3 length: 14 amino acids. V shed 6 bases, J shed 8 bases, and the junction held 15 bases outside the gene matches. The CDR3 sequence is CSALRDSWRMEAFF. The DNA for the CDR3 is TGCAGTGCACTCCGGGACAGTTGGCGGATGGAAGCTTTCTTT.

This clonotype was recorded at least ten times. V and J are TRBV6-2 or TRBV6-3 and TRBJ1-5; 7 nucleotides agree with TRBD1. The V segment lost 4 bases and the J segment 2 bases; nucleotides outside the gene matches: 2. CDR1 is MNHEY and CDR2 is SVGEGT in the germline V gene. This CDR3 region has 14 residues. The chain's CDR3 is CASSFTGGNQPQHF. The CDR3, as DNA: TGTGCCAGCAGTTTCACAGGGGGCAATCAGCCCCAGCATTTT.

In its sample, this clonotype was seen many times. This chain uses TRBV13 with TRBJ2-7; D is unresolved. Germline V gene data show CDR1 as PRHDT and CDR2 as FYEKMQ (reference sequence). Trimming removed 1 base at V and 4 bases at J, with 11 bases between. The CDR3 loop spans 14 amino acids. The CDR3 sequence: CASSLVAVAYEQYF. CDR3 coding DNA: TGTGCCAGCAGCTTAGTAGCCGTGGCGTACGAGCAGTACTTC.

This clonotype was seen many times. The gene calls are TRBV20-1 and TRBJ1-5, with D tentatively TRBD1 (6 bases). Germline CDR1 is DFQATT and CDR2 is SNEGSKA (reference sequence). V was trimmed by 1 base and J by 7 bases, leaving 14 bases between them. The CDR3 length is 14 residues. The CDR3 nucleotides are TGCAGTGCTAGAGCCCCCTGGCAGGGGCAGCCCCAGCATTTT. It is translated as CSARAPWQGQPQHF.

Many counts were recorded for this clonotype. The rearrangement joins TRBV25-1 to TRBJ2-5; tentatively, D is TRBD2 (5 bases). The CDR3 contains 14 residues. Germline-derived CDR1 and CDR2 are MGHDK and SYGVNS. Trimming removed 5 bases from V and 1 base from J, with 11 bases in between. This chain's CDR3 is CASSSPGFQETQYF. As DNA, the CDR3 is TGTGCCAGCAGTTCGCCGGGATTCCAAGAGACCCAGTACTTC.

This clonotype has ten or more counts. The chain is built from TRBV6-6 and TRBJ1-2; D gene unclear. V was shortened by 4 bases and J by 6 bases, with 9 bases between the two germline ends. Looked up from germline, CDR1 is MNHNY and CDR2 is SVGAGI (reference sequence). CDR3 size: 12 residues. This chain's CDR3 is CASSSFGNGYTF. In DNA, the CDR3 is TGTGCCAGCAGTTCGTTCGGGAATGGCTACACCTTC.

This clonotype was counted at least ten times. The chain recombines TRBV20-1 with TRBJ2-1; TRBD1 aligns across 8 bases. Per germline, CDR1 DFQATT and CDR2 SNEGSKA (reference sequence). CDR3 length equals 15 residues. V was pared by 0 bases and J by 6 bases, with 7 bases of the junction left unmatched. This chain's CDR3 is CSARDPGQGGNEQFF. The DNA for the CDR3 is TGCAGTGCTAGAGATCCCGGACAGGGAGGCAATGAGCAGTTCTTC.

This clonotype showed up many times. The chain joins TRBV10-3 to TRBJ1-5; a weak D match, TRBD1 (5 bases). CDR1 is ENHRY and CDR2 is SYGVKD in the germline V gene. Trimming shortened V by 10 bases and J by 2 bases, and 18 bases separated the two germline ends. The CDR3 loop spans 15 amino acids. CDR3 in DNA: TGTGCCAGTGAGGTGAGGGGTGGCGGCAATCAGCCCCAGCATTTT. It is translated as CASEVRGGGNQPQHF.

The sample holds many counts of this clonotype. The CDR3 sequence is CASSEQGGNTEAFF. For the CDR3, the DNA is TGTGCCAGCAGTGAACAGGGAGGTAACACTGAAGCTTTCTTT. The J gene is TRBJ1-1, the V gene TRBV6-1; D possibly corresponds to TRBD1 (5 bases). This CDR3 contains 14 residues. V was cut by 2 bases and J by 2 bases, with 9 bases left in between. The germline V gene has CDR1 MNHNS and CDR2 SASEGT.

V usage is TRBV29-1 and J usage is TRBJ2-3, with D uncertain. This CDR3 is built from 13 residues. Germline CDR1 SQVTM, CDR2 ANQGSEA. With 6 bases removed from V and 1 base from J, the gap between germline ends came to 11 bases. In DNA, the CDR3 is TGCAGCGTCGAGAGCGAGGGCACAGATACGCAGTATTTT. This sequence encodes CSVESEGTDTQYF.

This clonotype has a count of ten or more. This sequence joins TRBV20-1 and TRBJ2-1; D not certain. CDR1 and CDR2 (germline): DFQATT, SNEGSKA (reference sequence). CDR3 length equals 13 residues. For the CDR3, the DNA is TGCAGCGCGGCGCCGCAGACCGACAATGAGCAGTTCTTC. It specifies CSAAPQTDNEQFF.

This clonotype came up many times. V and J are TRBV7-2 and TRBJ2-7; perhaps D is TRBD1 or TRBD2 (5 bases each). The ends were cut back, 2 bases at V and 3 bases at J, with 14 bases in the middle. The CDR3 loop spans 15 amino acids. Germline V gene lookup returns CDR1 SGHTA and CDR2 FQGNSA. The CDR3 coding sequence is TGTGCCAGCAGCTTACGGGGCGGGCCCAACTACGAGCAGTACTTC. It yields the protein CASSLRGGPNYEQYF.

This clonotype was seen many times. The chain couples TRBV3-1 to TRBJ2-2; D could derive from TRBD1 or TRBD2 (5 bases each). Trimming stripped 0 bases from V and 7 bases from J, with 12 bases between. Germline V CDR1 and CDR2: LGHDT, YNNKEL (reference sequence). The CDR3 consists of 15 residues. CDR3 DNA sequence: TGTGCCAGCAGCCAAGAGCGTTCGGGGCACGGGGAGCTGTTTTTT. Translation: CASSQERSGHGELFF.

This clonotype was counted ten times or more. The chain couples TRBV28 to TRBJ2-3, with a possible D match to TRBD2 (6 bases). Trimming left V 6 bases short and J 0 bases short, with 10 bases between. The germline gives CDR1 MDHEN, CDR2 SYDVKM. This CDR3 has 14 residues. The CDR3 DNA follows: TGTGCCAGCAGACCCGGGGGTAGCACAGATACGCAGTATTTT. It specifies CASRPGGSTDTQYF.

This clonotype was detected many times. The genes are TRBV7-6 and TRBJ2-7; D ambiguous. V was trimmed by 1 base and J by 6 bases, leaving 7 bases between them. CDR3 length: 12 residues. Germline loops: CDR1 SGHVS, CDR2 FNYEAQ. CDR3 sequence: CASSLVRAEQYF. DNA of the CDR3: TGTGCCAGCAGCTTAGTTAGGGCCGAGCAGTACTTC. Filled out from reference TRBV7-6 and TRBJ2-7, the complete variable domain reads GAGVSQSPRYKVTKRGQDVALRCDPISGHVSLYWYRQALGQGPEFLTYFNYEAQQDKSGLPNDRFSAERPEGSISTLTIQRTEQRDSAMYRCASSLVRAEQYFGPGTRLTVT.

This clonotype has ten or more counts. The V call is TRBV20-1, the J call TRBJ1-1, with 9 bases lining up with TRBD1. The CDR3 has 13 residues. The germline V gene has CDR1 DFQATT and CDR2 SNEGSKA (reference sequence). V was pared by 7 bases and J by 0 bases, with 3 bases of the junction left unmatched. In nucleotides, the CDR3 is TGCAGTGGGGACAGGGACATGAACACTGAAGCTTTCTTT. Translating it yields CSGDRDMNTEAFF.

This clonotype was detected many times. The chain recombines TRBV5-1 with TRBJ1-5; no firm D call. The CDR3 consists of 15 residues. Trimming took 4 bases from V and 0 from J, leaving 11 bases between them. CDR1 SGHRS and CDR2 YFSETQ come from the germline V gene. The CDR3 DNA sequence: TGCGCCAGCAGCCCGGACGGAGATAGCAATCAGCCCCAGCATTTT. It is translated as CASSPDGDSNQPQHF.

This clonotype occurred many times. The chain joins TRBV9 to TRBJ2-7; no definite D call. Germline V gives CDR1 SGDLS, CDR2 YYNGEE. The CDR3 has 14 amino acids. V was shortened by 2 bases and J by 6 bases, with 15 bases between the two germline ends. DNA for the CDR3: TGTGCCAGCAGCGTGGTAGGGTCTGGACGCGAGCAGTACTTC. Residues: CASSVVGSGREQYF.

This clonotype appeared a few times. This rearrangement joins TRBV7-6 to TRBJ1-2; D is undetermined. This CDR3 has 13 amino acids. V was clipped by 1 base and J by 6 bases, with 9 bases between them. The germline V gene encodes CDR1 SGHVS and CDR2 FNYEAQ. The CDR3 nucleotides are TGTGCCAGCAGCTTAGTGGGGATTGATGGCTACACCTTC. This codes for CASSLVGIDGYTF.

This clonotype was detected many times. This chain joins TRBV5-6 and TRBJ1-1; D unresolved. This CDR3 has 12 amino acids. The V gene lost 5 bases and the J gene lost 1 base, with 6 bases spanning the gap. Germline values: CDR1 SGHDT, CDR2 YYEEEE. The CDR3 nucleotides are TGTGCCAGCAGTATGGGGAACACTGAAGCTTTCTTT. Translated, it gives CASSMGNTEAFF.